One and the same sample provided the 27 T cell receptor beta chains below, sequenced in a study of blood T cell repertoires in COVID-19. Clones were read by immunoSEQ multiplex PCR, and TCRdb kept only the in-frame ones, dropping some. In the table there are around 140,000 clones, roughly 80% of which are singletons. Sequencing was done on a sample of peripheral blood. These TCRs come from a man aged 50-59 years with acute or convalescent COVID-19.

J is TRBJ2-2 and V is TRBV25-1, with D perhaps TRBD1 (6 bases). Germline CDR1 MGHDK, CDR2 SYGVNS. The V end was cut by 3 bases, the J end by 4 bases, with 12 bases between. The CDR3 length is 15 residues. The CDR3 DNA reads as TGTGCCAGCAGTGATATGGCAGGGGTCACCGGGGAGCTGTTTTTT. Protein product: CASSDMAGVTGELFF.

The rearrangement uses TRBV19 and TRBJ2-5, with TRBD1 matching over 8 bases. Germline V CDR1 and CDR2: LNHDA, SQIVND (reference sequence). The V gene end was trimmed by 3 bases and the J gene end by 4 bases; junction bases not matched to a gene: 13. There are 17 residues in the CDR3. CDR3 DNA sequence: TGTGCCAGTAGTATTAGAGGTGCAGGGGGCCGGGGAGAGACCCAGTACTTC. Translation: CASSIRGAGGRGETQYF.

The genes are TRBV4-1 and TRBJ2-7; no reliable D call. V was shortened by 4 bases and J by 2 bases, with 12 bases between the two germline ends. The CDR3 totals 14 residues. Germline V gives CDR1 MGHRA, CDR2 YSYEKL. The CDR3 spells CASSLPGPTYEQYF. CDR3 sequence (DNA): TGCGCCAGCAGCCTGCCCGGTCCAACCTACGAGCAGTACTTC.

This clone was seen a single time. This rearrangement joins TRBV6-4 to TRBJ1-2; D is ambiguous. CDR3 size: 15 residues. Germline V lookup: CDR1 MRHNA, CDR2 SNTAGT. V shed 0 bases and J shed 3 bases, with 11 bases lying between them. As DNA, the CDR3 is TGTGCCAGCAGTGACTCCGGGTACGCGGACTATGGCTACACCTTC. Its protein is CASSDSGYADYGYTF.

CDR3 DNA: TGTGCCTGGAGCGGGGTGAACTCCTACGAGCAGTACTTC. Its translation: CAWSGVNSYEQYF. The chain is built from TRBV30 and TRBJ2-7; TRBD2 might be the D (5 bases). V was cut by 3 bases and J by 0 bases, with 9 bases left in between. In germline, CDR1 is GTSNPN, CDR2 SVGIG (reference sequence). This CDR3 spans 13 amino acids.

The V call is TRBV6-5, the J call TRBJ2-1, with 9 bases matching TRBD2. The CDR3 length is 16 residues. CDR1 is MNHEY, CDR2 SVGAGI, per germline. V shed 0 bases, J shed 4 bases, and the junction held 4 bases outside the gene matches. The CDR3 coding sequence is TGTGCCAGCAGTTACTCAAGGGCGGGGGGGTACAATGAGCAGTTCTTC. Translation gives CASSYSRAGGYNEQFF.

The rearrangement uses TRBV9 and TRBJ2-1; 9 nucleotides agree with TRBD2. The CDR3 is 15 amino acids. Germline V gene sequence: CDR1 SGDLS, CDR2 YYNGEE. V shed 4 bases, J shed 8 bases, and the junction held 10 bases outside the gene matches. The CDR3 protein is CASSPTAGGRDEQFF. The DNA for the CDR3 is TGTGCCAGCAGCCCCACCGCGGGGGGGCGGGATGAGCAGTTCTTC.

V is TRBV4-1 and J is TRBJ1-4; D remains unclear. Trimming took off 5 bases at V and 0 bases at J, with 10 bases between the two ends. The V gene's germline CDR1 is MGHRA and CDR2 YSYEKL. The CDR3 extends over 15 amino acids. The CDR3 bases are TGCGCCAGCAGCTCCCTGGGAGCAACTAATGAAAAACTGTTTTTT. Encoded protein: CASSSLGATNEKLFF.

The chain is built from TRBV18 and TRBJ1-1; TRBD1 might be the D (5 bases). The CDR3 is made up of 13 amino acids. The V end lost 6 bases, the J end lost 6 bases, and 14 bases lay between the germline ends. Germline loops: CDR1 KGHSH, CDR2 LQKENI. CDR3 sequence reads: CASSRGGVPEAFF. The CDR3 coding sequence is TGTGCCAGCTCCCGGGGGGGGGTCCCTGAAGCTTTCTTT.

The chain is built from TRBV5-1 and TRBJ2-2, with 9 nucleotides matching TRBD2. The germline gives CDR1 SGHRS, CDR2 YFSETQ. The CDR3 totals 15 residues. After removal of 4 bases from V and 1 base from J, the junction contained 2 bases not matched to a gene. The CDR3 DNA reads as TGCGCCAGCAGCCCAGCGGGGGGGAACACCGGGGAGCTGTTTTTT. Translating it yields CASSPAGGNTGELFF.

The J gene is TRBJ2-3, the V gene TRBV24-1; TRBD1 matches at 9 bases. V shed 6 bases and J 5 bases; nucleotides not matched to a gene: 8. The germline V gene encodes CDR1 KGHDR and CDR2 SFDVKD. This CDR3 has 15 amino acids. The CDR3 coding sequence is TGTGCCACCAGTCGGCGGGGACAGGGACTAGATACGCAGTATTTT. This encodes CATSRRGQGLDTQYF.

The V call is TRBV11-2, the J call TRBJ2-6, with 8 bases matching TRBD1. Germline V gives CDR1 SGHAT, CDR2 FQNNGV. V dropped 3 bases and J dropped 2; count of bases not matched to a gene: 0. This CDR3 region has 15 residues. The CDR3 region has the DNA TGTGCCAGCAGCTTGACAGGGGCTGGGGCCAACGTCCTGACTTTC. Its protein is CASSLTGAGANVLTF.

V gene TRBV7-8 combines with J gene TRBJ2-7, with 7 positions matching TRBD1. The CDR3 is made up of 13 amino acids. The germline CDR1 and CDR2 sequences are SGHVS and FQNEAQ. After removal of 5 bases from V and 3 bases from J, the junction contained 4 bases not matched to a gene. Written as DNA, the CDR3 is TGTGCCAGCAGCCCCGGGACAGTCTACGAGCAGTACTTC. Amino acid sequence: CASSPGTVYEQYF.

This clone was seen just once. This rearrangement joins TRBV13 to TRBJ1-6; D call uncertain. Trimming took off 4 bases at V and 9 bases at J, with 19 bases between the two ends. The CDR3 sequence is 16 residues long. Looked up from germline, CDR1 is PRHDT and CDR2 is FYEKMQ (reference sequence). The CDR3 nucleotides are TGTGCCAGCAGCTCGGATGGCCGCGGGATTGGTTCACCCCTCCACTTT. Protein product: CASSSDGRGIGSPLHF. Filled out from reference TRBV13 and TRBJ1-6, the complete variable domain reads AAGVIQSPRHLIKEKRETATLKCYPIPRHDTVYWYQQGPGQDPQFLISFYEKMQSDKGSIPDRFSAQQFSDYHSELNMSSLELGDSALYFCASSSDGRGIGSPLHFGNGTRLTVT.

This chain joins TRBV10-3 and TRBJ1-2; no reliable D call. This CDR3 is built from 14 residues. CDR1 and CDR2 (germline): ENHRY, SYGVKD. V dropped 6 bases and J dropped 1 base, with 12 bases sitting between them. As DNA, the CDR3 is TGTGCCATCAGGGATCCGGGAATTAACTATGGCTACACCTTC. This translates into CAIRDPGINYGYTF.

The chain links TRBV11-2 to TRBJ2-2; no reliable D call. CDR3 length: 13 residues. CDR1 SGHAT and CDR2 FQNNGV come from the germline V gene. Trimming left V 7 bases short and J 0 bases short, with 6 bases between. The CDR3 loop reads CASNYANTGELFF. The DNA of the CDR3 is TGTGCCAGCAACTACGCGAACACCGGGGAGCTGTTTTTT.

The table lists this clone with a few counts. The rearrangement links TRBV7-9 to TRBJ1-2; 7 nucleotides agree with TRBD1. The CDR3 is 14 amino acids. Germline V CDR1 and CDR2: SEHNR, FQNEAQ (reference sequence). Trimming took 8 bases from V and 7 from J; bases not matched to a gene: 13. CDR3 protein: CASSEGRGEGGYTF. The CDR3 nucleotides are TGTGCCAGCTCTGAAGGCAGGGGGGAAGGTGGCTACACCTTC.

The table lists this clone with a count of one. The gene calls are TRBV6-5 and TRBJ2-1; 15 bases agree with TRBD2. The CDR3 runs 15 residues. J was trimmed by 12 bases and V by 5 bases; bases with no gene match: 8. In germline, CDR1 is MNHEY, CDR2 SVGAGI. The DNA of the CDR3 is TGTGCCAGCAGTACAGGGACTAGCGGGGGGAAGGGGCAGTTCTTC. Its protein product is CASSTGTSGGKGQFF.

This chain uses TRBV19 with TRBJ2-5; the D gene is possibly TRBD1 (6 bases). The CDR3 is made up of 15 amino acids. V was pared by 7 bases and J by 5 bases, with 20 bases between. From germline, CDR1 is LNHDA and CDR2 SQIVND (reference sequence). This CDR3 is CASIPPGHGRETQYF. CDR3 nucleotides: TGTGCCAGTATCCCACCGGGACACGGAAGGGAGACCCAGTACTTC.

As regards this clone: This specimen includes other DNA sequences encoding the same CDR3. The rearrangement links TRBV19 to TRBJ2-5, with D hard to call. This CDR3 has 13 amino acids. Germline V gives CDR1 LNHDA, CDR2 SQIVND (reference sequence). V was trimmed by 3 bases and J by 2 bases, leaving 7 bases between them. This chain's CDR3 is CASSIGLQETQYF. Here the CDR3 DNA reads TGTGCCAGTAGTATCGGTTTACAAGAGACCCAGTACTTC.

The chain combines TRBV6-2 or TRBV6-3 with TRBJ1-1; D is ambiguous. The V gene's germline CDR1 is MNHEY and CDR2 SVGEGT. The CDR3 sequence is 12 residues long. V was cut by 4 bases and J by 1 base, with 4 bases left in between. Here the CDR3 reads CASSLRNTEAFF. Written as DNA, the CDR3 is TGTGCCAGCAGTTTGAGGAACACTGAAGCTTTCTTT.

The CDR3 sequence is CASSPDLETQYF. The DNA for the CDR3 is TGCGCCAGCAGCCCGGACTTAGAGACCCAGTACTTC. The chain links TRBV5-1 to TRBJ2-5; maybe TRBD2 (5 bases). The CDR3 is 12 residues long. The V gene's germline CDR1 is SGHRS and CDR2 YFSETQ. The V end lost 4 bases, the J end lost 4 bases, and 8 bases lay between the germline ends.

The chain carries TRBV6-1 and TRBJ2-7; 10 bases agree with TRBD2. Germline V gene lookup returns CDR1 MNHNS and CDR2 SASEGT. V trimming: 0 bases; J trimming: 5 bases; junction bases outside the gene matches: 7. The CDR3 is 16 residues long. CDR3 nucleotides: TGTGCCAGCAGTGAAGCGGCGCTAGCGGGGGTTGACGAGCAGTACGTC. Translation gives CASSEAALAGVDEQYV.

The rearrangement joins TRBV5-1 to TRBJ1-1; D is undetermined. CDR1 and CDR2 from the germline V gene are SGHRS and YFSETQ. Trimming removed 0 bases at V and 3 bases at J, with 9 bases between. CDR3 length: 14 residues. The CDR3 nucleotides are TGCGCCAGCAGCTTGGCCTGGGGAGACACTGAAGCTTTCTTT. Translation gives CASSLAWGDTEAFF.

The gene calls are TRBV25-1 and TRBJ2-7; D not certain. This CDR3 region has 11 residues. CDR1 and CDR2 from the germline V gene are MGHDK and SYGVNS. V was shortened by 4 bases and J by 4 bases, with 5 bases between the two germline ends. CDR3 in DNA: TGTGCCAGCAGTGCCCTTTACGAGCAGTACTTC. Translation: CASSALYEQYF.

The chain links TRBV5-1 to TRBJ2-1, with 13 nucleotides matching TRBD2. The CDR3 is made up of 16 amino acids. Losses at the gene ends were 3 bases for V and 4 bases for J; bases not matched to a gene: 4. The V gene's germline CDR1 is SGHRS and CDR2 YFSETQ. CDR3 amino acids: CASSSRLAGGYNEQFF. CDR3 sequence (DNA): TGCGCCAGCAGCTCCCGACTAGCGGGGGGATACAATGAGCAGTTCTTC. Full variable domain (remainder filled in from reference TRBV5-1 and TRBJ2-1): KAGVTQTPRYLIKTRGQQVTLSCSPISGHRSVSWYQQTPGQGLQFLFEYFSETQRNKGNFPGRFSGRQFSNSRSEMNVSTLELGDSALYLCASSSRLAGGYNEQFFGPGTRLTVL.

V usage is TRBV7-6 and J usage is TRBJ1-1; TRBD1 agrees at 7 bases. The CDR3 has 15 residues. Losses at the gene ends were 5 bases for V and 4 bases for J; bases not matched to a gene: 10. Germline-derived CDR1 and CDR2 are SGHVS and FNYEAQ. The CDR3 sequence is CASSPRQGAGTEAFF. DNA for the CDR3: TGTGCCAGCAGCCCTAGACAGGGCGCGGGCACTGAAGCTTTCTTT.